This T cell receptor beta chain stems from a study of T cell responses to AZD1222 COVID-19 vaccine. Study results and limitations: Spike as a whole was targeted by vaccine-associated CD4 TCRs, dominant at 160-218 and 743-854. Unmutated variant regions are reportedly targeted by nearly half of spike-specific TCRs. There were repertoire samples only from the period after the peak T cell response. Donors were mostly white British, more females; clonal diversity possibly underestimated.

In the case of this clone: Its antigen is currently unknown.

The CDR3 spans 12 residues. Trimming took 3 bases from V and 6 from J, leaving 9 bases between them. Germline loops: CDR1 SEHNR, CDR2 FQNEAQ (reference sequence). The method was immunoSEQ multiplex PCR; TCRdb's version includes in-frame clones alone and lacks a portion of them. The table shows about 120,000 clones, with approximately 88% occurring only once. This TCR was sampled from an adult in good health. The chain has TRBV7-9 and TRBJ2-7, with D maybe TRBD2 (5 bases). This material consisted of peripheral blood, taken on day 0 of AZD1222 vaccination. In DNA, the CDR3 is TGTGCCAGCAGCTTCGTTGGACTCGAGCAGTACTTC. Amino acid sequence: CASSFVGLEQYF. Together with reference TRBV7-9 and TRBJ2-7, the CDR3 gives the full variable domain: DTGVSQNPRHKITKRGQNVTFRCDPISEHNRLYWYRQTLGQGPEFLTYFQNEAQLEKSRLLSDRFSAERPKGSFSTLEIQRTEQGDSAMYLCASSFVGLEQYFGPGTRLTVT.